Below, 12 T cell receptor beta chains from the same sample are listed, as sequenced in a study of a mutant IDH1 vaccine in newly diagnosed glioma (dated by TCRdb to the early 2020s). In the paper's terms, the time point label means: week 11, during vaccination. Each vaccine dose, consisting of 300 ug of a 20-mer mutant IDH1 peptide in Montanide, was administered subcutaneously with topical imiquimod. These receptors lack a known antigen. Libraries were made using the immunoSEQ multiplex PCR assay. TCRdb mirrors the immuneACCESS table, restricted to in-frame sequences. Some clones are absent from its copies; in checked studies, under half trace to an unresolved V gene, and the reason for the others is unknown. The sample table holds under 150,000 clones, of which roughly 90% were seen once. The ten most abundant clones make up around 0.61% of the sample. Specimen: PBMCs, collected from a glioma patient whose treatment included an IDH1 peptide vaccine. The origin of the receptors is a woman in her fifties or sixties with glioma.

The genes are TRBV19 and TRBJ2-7, with 8 nucleotides matching TRBD1. Germline CDR1 is LNHDA and CDR2 is SQIVND (reference sequence). The V gene end was trimmed by 6 bases and the J gene end by 2 bases; junction bases not matched to a gene: 6. CDR3 size: 14 residues. CDR3 in amino acids: CASSWTGRTYEQYF. The CDR3 nucleotides are TGTGCCAGTAGCTGGACAGGGAGGACCTACGAGCAGTACTTC.

The V call is TRBV2, the J call TRBJ1-5; a possible D gene is TRBD1 (5 bases). The CDR3 covers 15 residues. Trimming took 7 bases from V and 6 from J, leaving 19 bases between them. The germline V gene has CDR1 SNHLY and CDR2 FYNNEI. The CDR3 region is CASTDSGGVRQPQHF. For the CDR3, the DNA is TGTGCCAGCACTGATTCCGGAGGGGTCCGTCAGCCCCAGCATTTT. The variable domain in full, completed from reference TRBV2 and TRBJ1-5, reads EPEVTQTPSHQVTQMGQEVILRCVPISNHLYFYWYRQILGQKVEFLVSFYNNEISEKSEIFDDQFSVERPDGSNFTLKIRSTKLEDSAMYFCASTDSGGVRQPQHFGDGTRLSIL.

The chain links TRBV2 to TRBJ2-1, with 11 bases fitting TRBD2. V lost 8 bases and J lost 10; bases outside the gene matches: 7. Germline V gene lookup returns CDR1 SNHLY and CDR2 FYNNEI. The CDR3 is 13 amino acids. CDR3 residues: CASGVAGGLEQFF. CDR3 nucleotide sequence: TGTGCCAGCGGGGTAGCGGGGGGGTTGGAGCAGTTCTTC.

A note on this clone: Distinct nucleotide sequences in the sample also encode this CDR3. The chain recombines TRBV6-5 with TRBJ2-7; D gene unclear. CDR1 and CDR2 from the germline V gene are MNHEY and SVGAGI. With 0 bases removed from V and 2 bases from J, the gap between germline ends came to 8 bases. The CDR3 has 14 residues. The chain's CDR3 is CASSYSAEAYEQYF. CDR3 DNA sequence: TGTGCCAGCAGTTACTCGGCGGAAGCCTACGAGCAGTACTTC.

This clone was counted a few times. V gene TRBV23-1 combines with J gene TRBJ1-5, with no clear D. TRBV23-1 is an ORF; its function is uncertain. This CDR3 contains 16 residues. The V gene lost 4 bases and the J gene lost 4 bases, with 17 bases spanning the gap. The DNA for the CDR3 is TGCGCCAGCAGTCCTACAACACCCTCGGGGAATCAGCCCCAGCATTTT. As protein: CASSPTTPSGNQPQHF.

This clone has more than one count but fewer than ten. The rearrangement links TRBV7-3 to TRBJ1-1, with D hard to call. CDR1 and CDR2 (germline): SGHTA, FQGTGA. The V and J ends lost 4 bases and 8 bases respectively, with 17 bases between them. This CDR3 spans 14 amino acids. The CDR3 DNA reads TGTGCCAGCAGCTCCCGGGGTGGGGATCACGAAGCTTTCTTT. It encodes CASSSRGGDHEAFF.

This chain joins TRBV6-5 and TRBJ1-2; TRBD1 matches at 10 bases. V lost 6 bases, J lost 7 bases, and 5 bases stayed unmatched. From germline, CDR1 is MNHEY and CDR2 SVGAGI. CDR3 length: 13 residues. CDR3 DNA: TGTGCCAGCAGGCCGACAGGGGGCTTTGGCTACACCTTC. Protein: CASRPTGGFGYTF.

The V and J genes are TRBV9 and TRBJ2-7; 7 bases align to TRBD1. V gave up 4 bases and J gave up 2 bases; unmatched junction bases: 3. The CDR3 is 13 amino acids. Germline loops: CDR1 SGDLS, CDR2 YYNGEE. CDR3 residues: CASSPGQPYEQYF. In nucleotides, the CDR3 is TGTGCCAGCAGCCCGGGACAGCCCTACGAGCAGTACTTC.

CDR3: CASSLYSGLSYNEQFF. The CDR3, as DNA: TGTGCCAGCAGCTTATATAGCGGACTTTCCTACAATGAGCAGTTCTTC. V gene TRBV7-6 combines with J gene TRBJ2-1, with D possibly being TRBD2 (6 bases). The germline gives CDR1 SGHVS, CDR2 FNYEAQ. This CDR3 is built from 16 residues. V shed 2 bases and J shed 1 base, with 12 bases lying between them. The entire variable domain, with the rest obtained from reference TRBV7-6 and TRBJ2-1, is as follows: GAGVSQSPRYKVTKRGQDVALRCDPISGHVSLYWYRQALGQGPEFLTYFNYEAQQDKSGLPNDRFSAERPEGSISTLTIQRTEQRDSAMYRCASSLYSGLSYNEQFFGPGTRLTVL.

As to this clone: The junction departs from the called germline gene at one end, perhaps through a read error. The chain carries TRBV7-7 and TRBJ2-5; TRBD1 matches at 7 bases. This CDR3 has 13 residues. Germline assignment: CDR1 SSHAT and CDR2 FNYEAQ (reference sequence). CDR3 bases: TGTGCTAGCAGCTTAGACAGGGAAGAGACCCAGTACTTC. It specifies CASSLDREETQYF.

CDR3 nucleotide sequence: TGTGCCAGCTTCCGGGACAGCTCCTACGAGCAGTACTTC. It yields the protein CASFRDSSYEQYF. V usage is TRBV6-1 and J usage is TRBJ2-7; 7 positions agree with TRBD1. The CDR3 runs to 13 residues. V lost 8 bases to trimming and J lost 0 bases; unmatched junction nucleotides: 4. Germline V gives CDR1 MNHNS, CDR2 SASEGT.

The V and J genes are TRBV6-6 and TRBJ1-2; D is uncertain. From germline, CDR1 is MNHNY and CDR2 SVGAGI (reference sequence). CDR3 length: 13 amino acids. V was trimmed by 5 bases and J by 2 bases, leaving 9 bases between them. CDR3 bases: TGTGCCAGCAGTCCGGAGAGGAACTATGGCTACACCTTC. The encoded protein is CASSPERNYGYTF.